These T cell receptor beta chains were read from a single sample in a study of blood T cell repertoires in COVID-19. Here immunoSEQ multiplex PCR was the method, and the copy in TCRdb shows in-frame clones only, minus some. Counted here are 75,000 to 100,000 clones, approximately 86% occurring once; the ten biggest clones make up 29%. The sample taken for sequencing was peripheral blood. The source of these receptors is a woman aged 80 or older with acute or convalescent COVID-19. The CDR3 runs from the conserved cysteine through the conserved F or W. A D gene is named only where the DNA matches it firmly. Clone size is not always given. Where it is, it says once, few, many or a class for expanded clones.

v_gene	j_gene	d_gene	abundance	CDR3nt	CDR3aa
TRBV24-1	TRBJ2-1	TRBD2	NA	TGTGCCACCAGTGATTCAGTTAGCGGGAGGGCAGAGTTCTTC	CATSDSVSGRAEFF
TRBV11-2	TRBJ2-7	NA	NA	TGTGCCAGCAGCTTAGCTCTGGGCCACGAGCAGTACTTC	CASSLALGHEQYF
TRBV7-2	TRBJ2-2	TRBD1	NA	TGTGCCAGCAGCTACGGACAGGCCGCGAACACCGGGGAGCTGTTTTTT	CASSYGQAANTGELFF
TRBV5-1	TRBJ2-1	TRBD1	NA	TGCGCCAGCAGCTCACAGGGGATTGAGCAGTTCTTC	CASSSQGIEQFF
TRBV5-6	TRBJ2-7	TRBD1	NA	TGTGCCAGCAGCCCCGGACAGGGGGTGGGAGAGCAGTACTTC	CASSPGQGVGEQYF
TRBV6-6	TRBJ2-1	TRBD1	once	TGTGCCAGCAGTGCACAGGGGGCGGGGGATGAGCAGTTCTTC	CASSAQGAGDEQFF
TRBV19	TRBJ1-6	NA	once	TGTGCCAGTAGTATAGAACGGCAGGCAAATTCACCCCTCCACTTT	CASSIERQANSPLHF
TRBV19	TRBJ2-2	NA	NA	TGTGCCAGTAGTATATTGGCCAGGACCGGGGAGCTGTTTTTT	CASSILARTGELFF
TRBV6-5	TRBJ1-1	TRBD1	NA	TGTGCCAGCAGAAGAACAGGGGCTAACACTGAAGCTTTCTTT	CASRRTGANTEAFF
TRBV5-1	TRBJ2-1	NA	once	TGCGCCAGCAGCTTGGATACAGAGGGCAATGAGCAGTTCTTC	CASSLDTEGNEQFF
TRBV6-6	TRBJ1-2	NA	NA	TGTGCCAGCAGTCCCGGGACTGCTAACTATGGCTACACCTTC	CASSPGTANYGYTF
TRBV19	TRBJ2-3	TRBD1	NA	TGTGCCTGCAGACAGGGGGCTGCAGATACGCAGTATTTT	CACRQGAADTQYF
TRBV20-1	TRBJ2-7	TRBD2	NA	TGCAGTGCTAGTAACTTTCTAGCGGCAAACTACGAGCAGTACTTC	CSASNFLAANYEQYF
TRBV5-1	TRBJ2-7	NA	NA	TGCGCCAGCAGCTCCTTATACGAGCAGTACTTC	CASSSLYEQYF
TRBV7-9	TRBJ2-3	TRBD1	few	TGTGCCAGCAGCTTACCGGGACAGGTGATCACAGATACGCAGTATTTT	CASSLPGQVITDTQYF
TRBV2	TRBJ2-2	TRBD2	NA	TGTGCTGCGGGAGGGTCGAACACCGGGGAGCTGTTTTTT	CAAGGSNTGELFF
TRBV7-2	TRBJ2-7	TRBD2	NA	TGTGCCAGCACCCCCAGGGGGCTAGCGGGAGAGTACGAGCAGTACTTC	CASTPRGLAGEYEQYF
TRBV6-6	TRBJ2-3	TRBD2	NA	TGTGCCAGCAGACTAGCGGGCCGCACAGATACGCAGTATTTT	CASRLAGRTDTQYF
TRBV7-8	TRBJ2-6	NA	NA	TGTGCCAGCAGACACATTTATCCGACAGGAGCCAAAGGGGGCAACGTCCTGACTTTC	CASRHIYPTGAKGGNVLTF
TRBV7-9	TRBJ2-5	NA	NA	TGTGCCAGCAGCTACGGAGTCCAAGAGACCCAGTACTTC	CASSYGVQETQYF
TRBV7-9	TRBJ1-3	NA	many	TGTGCCAGCAGTGAGATCTCTGGAAACACCATATATTTT	CASSEISGNTIYF
TRBV18	TRBJ2-1	NA	once	TGTGCCAGCTCTCCTATTAGCGGGACAGACGAGCAGTTCTTC	CASSPISGTDEQFF
TRBV4-3	TRBJ1-2	NA	NA	TGCGCCAGCAGCCAAGTTCACGGGGTGGGATATGGCTACACCTTC	CASSQVHGVGYGYTF
TRBV5-4	TRBJ2-3	NA	few	TGTGCCAGCAGCTTGGGAGGCAGAACCACAGATACGCAGTATTTT	CASSLGGRTTDTQYF
TRBV9	TRBJ2-3	TRBD1	NA	TGTGCCAGCAGCGTGGGACAGGGGGCGCCCACAGATACGCAGTATTTT	CASSVGQGAPTDTQYF
TRBV2	TRBJ2-2	TRBD2	once	TGTGCCAGCAGGGGGGGAGCGGGAGTGTCCGGGGAGCTGTTTTTT	CASRGGAGVSGELFF
TRBV7-6	TRBJ2-1	TRBD2	NA	TGTGCCAGCAGCCCATTCAAGGGACTAGCGGGAGAGAATGAGCAGTTCTTC	CASSPFKGLAGENEQFF
TRBV27	TRBJ2-1	TRBD2	NA	TGTGCCAGCGCGACTAGCGGAATCTACAATGAGCAGTTCTTC	CASATSGIYNEQFF
TRBV7-2	TRBJ2-2	NA	NA	TGTGCCAGCAGTAGGACGGGACTCCGGAACACCGGGGAGCTGTTTTTT	CASSRTGLRNTGELFF
TRBV29-1	TRBJ2-1	NA	NA	TGCAGCGTTGAAGGTACCCCGAGAAACAATGAGCAGTTCTTC	CSVEGTPRNNEQFF
TRBV19	TRBJ2-2	TRBD1	few	TGTGCCAGTAGTGTACGGGGACAGTCACGAAGGGAGCTGTTTTTT	CASSVRGQSRRELFF
TRBV9	TRBJ2-3	NA	NA	TGTGCCAGCAGTGGTACAACTAGTTTTAGCACAGATACGCAGTATTTT	CASSGTTSFSTDTQYF
TRBV19	TRBJ1-6	TRBD1	NA	TGTGCCAGTAGCCGAGGGACAGAGGGGGATTCACCCCTCCACTTT	CASSRGTEGDSPLHF
TRBV30	TRBJ2-5	NA	NA	TGTGCCTGGAGCGGAGAGACCCAGTACTTC	CAWSGETQYF
TRBV12-3/TRBV12-4	TRBJ1-1	NA	NA	TGTGCCAGCAGTTTAGGGCGGGACACTGAAGCTTTCTTT	CASSLGRDTEAFF
TRBV11-2	TRBJ1-6	TRBD1	NA	TGTGCCAGCAGTCTCGGGGGGACAGGGTATTCACCCCTCCACTTT	CASSLGGTGYSPLHF
TRBV7-2	TRBJ1-4	NA	NA	TGTGCCAGCAGCTTACGGGAAAAACTGTTTTTT	CASSLREKLFF
TRBV5-5	TRBJ1-4	NA	NA	TGTGCCAGCAGCTTGGCACCGGGGAAAGGTCGCGAAAAACTGTTTTTT	CASSLAPGKGREKLFF
TRBV7-9	TRBJ1-2	NA	NA	TGTGCCAGCAGCGCCCCCGCCGGTGGCTACACCTTC	CASSAPAGGYTF
TRBV10-3	TRBJ2-5	NA	NA	TGTGCCATCAGTGAAGAAAGCAAGACCCAGTACTTC	CAISEESKTQYF
TRBV11-3	TRBJ2-3	TRBD2	NA	TGTGCCAGCAGCTTTACTAGCGGAGATACGCAGTATTTT	CASSFTSGDTQYF